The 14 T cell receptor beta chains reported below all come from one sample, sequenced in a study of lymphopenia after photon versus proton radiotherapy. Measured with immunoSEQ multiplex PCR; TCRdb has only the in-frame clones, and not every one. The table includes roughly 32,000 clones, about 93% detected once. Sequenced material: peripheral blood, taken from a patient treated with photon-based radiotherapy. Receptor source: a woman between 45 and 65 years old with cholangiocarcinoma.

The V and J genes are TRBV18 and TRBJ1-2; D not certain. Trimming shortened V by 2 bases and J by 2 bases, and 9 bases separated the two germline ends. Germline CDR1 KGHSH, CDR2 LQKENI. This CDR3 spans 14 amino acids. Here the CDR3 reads CASSPEAANYGYTF. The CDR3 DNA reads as TGTGCCAGCTCACCAGAAGCCGCGAACTATGGCTACACCTTC.

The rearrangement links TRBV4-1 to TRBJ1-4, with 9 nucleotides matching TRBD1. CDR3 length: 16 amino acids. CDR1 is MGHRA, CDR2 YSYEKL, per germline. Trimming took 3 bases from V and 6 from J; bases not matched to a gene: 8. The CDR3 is CASSQGTGGRYEKLFF. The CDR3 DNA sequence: TGCGCCAGCAGCCAGGGAACAGGGGGCCGGTATGAAAAACTGTTTTTT.

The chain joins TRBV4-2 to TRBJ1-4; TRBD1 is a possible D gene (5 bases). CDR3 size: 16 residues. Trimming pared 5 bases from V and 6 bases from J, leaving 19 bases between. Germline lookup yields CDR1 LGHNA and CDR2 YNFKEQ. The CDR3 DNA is TGTGCCAGCAGCTTGGGAGCCGGGGGTTTGTATGAAAAACTGTTTTTT. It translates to CASSLGAGGLYEKLFF.

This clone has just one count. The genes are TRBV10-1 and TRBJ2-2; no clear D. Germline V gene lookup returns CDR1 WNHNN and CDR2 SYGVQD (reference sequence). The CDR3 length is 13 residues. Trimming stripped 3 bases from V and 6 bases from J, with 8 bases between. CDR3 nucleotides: TGCGCCAGCAGTGATCCTCTGGCCGGGGAGCTGTTTTTT. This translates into CASSDPLAGELFF.

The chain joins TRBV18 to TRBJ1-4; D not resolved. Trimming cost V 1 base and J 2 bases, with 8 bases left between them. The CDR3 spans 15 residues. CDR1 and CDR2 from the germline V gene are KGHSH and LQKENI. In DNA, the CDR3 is TGTGCCAGCTCACCACTCGAAAGTACTAATGAAAAACTGTTTTTT. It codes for CASSPLESTNEKLFF.

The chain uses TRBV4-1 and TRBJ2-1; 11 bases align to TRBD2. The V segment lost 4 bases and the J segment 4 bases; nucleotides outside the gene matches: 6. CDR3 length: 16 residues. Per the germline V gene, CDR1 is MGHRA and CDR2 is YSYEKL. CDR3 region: CASSRDGTSGYNEQFF. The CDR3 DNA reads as TGCGCCAGCAGCCGGGATGGGACTAGCGGATACAATGAGCAGTTCTTC.

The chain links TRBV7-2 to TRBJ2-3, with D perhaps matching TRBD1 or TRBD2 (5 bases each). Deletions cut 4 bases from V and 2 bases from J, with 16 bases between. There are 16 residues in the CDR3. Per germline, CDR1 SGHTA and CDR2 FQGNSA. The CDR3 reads CASSSIPGPSTDTQYF. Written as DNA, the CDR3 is TGTGCCAGCAGCTCAATACCGGGACCATCCACAGATACGCAGTATTTT.

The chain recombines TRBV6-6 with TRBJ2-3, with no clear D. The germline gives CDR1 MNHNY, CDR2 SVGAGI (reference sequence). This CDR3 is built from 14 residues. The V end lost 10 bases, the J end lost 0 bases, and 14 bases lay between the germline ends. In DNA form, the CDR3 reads TGTGCCACCCATAAGACCCCTAGCACAGATACGCAGTATTTT. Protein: CATHKTPSTDTQYF.

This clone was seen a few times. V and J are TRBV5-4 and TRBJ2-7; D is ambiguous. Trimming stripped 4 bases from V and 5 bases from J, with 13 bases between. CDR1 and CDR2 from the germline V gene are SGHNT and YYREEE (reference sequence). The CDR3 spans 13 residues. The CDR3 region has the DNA TGTGCCAGCAGCCTTAATCTCGGAGACGAGCAGTACTTC. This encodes CASSLNLGDEQYF.

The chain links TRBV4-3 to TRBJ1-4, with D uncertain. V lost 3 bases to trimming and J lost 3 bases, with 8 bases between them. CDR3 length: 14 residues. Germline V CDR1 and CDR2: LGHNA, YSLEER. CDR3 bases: TGCGCCAGCAGCCAGATGGGTTCTAATGAAAAACTGTTTTTT. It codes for CASSQMGSNEKLFF.

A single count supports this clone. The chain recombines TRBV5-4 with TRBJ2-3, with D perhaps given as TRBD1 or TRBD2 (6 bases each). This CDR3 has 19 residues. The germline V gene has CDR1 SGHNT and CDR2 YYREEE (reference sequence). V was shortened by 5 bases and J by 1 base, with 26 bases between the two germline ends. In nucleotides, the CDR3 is TGTGCCAGCAGAGGGGGACAAACGCGTTACGGCGGGGGCACAGATACGCAGTATTTT. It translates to CASRGGQTRYGGGTDTQYF.

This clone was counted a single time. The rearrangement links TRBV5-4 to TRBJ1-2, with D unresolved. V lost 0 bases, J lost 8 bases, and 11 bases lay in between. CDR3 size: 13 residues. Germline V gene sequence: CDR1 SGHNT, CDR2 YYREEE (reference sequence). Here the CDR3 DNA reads TGTGCCAGCAGCTTGGAGGGTTGGCGCGGCTACACCTTC. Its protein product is CASSLEGWRGYTF.

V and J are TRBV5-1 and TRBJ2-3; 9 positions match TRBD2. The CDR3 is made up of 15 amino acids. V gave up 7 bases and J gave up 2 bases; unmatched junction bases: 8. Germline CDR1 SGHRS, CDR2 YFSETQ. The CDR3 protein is CASDLSGGLTDTQYF. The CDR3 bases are TGCGCCAGCGACCTTAGCGGGGGCCTCACAGATACGCAGTATTTT. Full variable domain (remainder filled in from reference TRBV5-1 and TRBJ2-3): KAGVTQTPRYLIKTRGQQVTLSCSPISGHRSVSWYQQTPGQGLQFLFEYFSETQRNKGNFPGRFSGRQFSNSRSEMNVSTLELGDSALYLCASDLSGGLTDTQYFGPGTRLTVL.

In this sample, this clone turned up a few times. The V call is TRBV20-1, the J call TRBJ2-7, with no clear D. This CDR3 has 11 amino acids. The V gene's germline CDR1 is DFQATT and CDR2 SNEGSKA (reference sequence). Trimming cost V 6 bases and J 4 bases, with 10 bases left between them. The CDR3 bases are TGCAGTGCCACTACCCTATACGAGCAGTACTTC. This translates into CSATTLYEQYF.